A selection of T cell receptor beta chains follows, all from one sample in a study of identical twins. TCRdb independently ran MiXCR on the 5' RACE reads; one entry per CDR3 protein. The data hold roughly 190,000 distinct CDR3 sequences, with about a sixth observed a single time. These data are also associated with another study on T cells expressing NK-cell markers.

Sequencing was carried out using CD8+ T cells sorted from blood. All receptors come from a woman under 30 in good health. Each CDR3 is given with its conserved first and last residue. Fields, in order: D gene, J gene, clone size, V gene, CDR3 protein, CDR3 DNA. D genes are given only for firm matches. For some rows the clone size is stated as once, few or many, or as a class when expanded; others skip it.

d_call: .; j_call: TRBJ1-1; clone_size: .; v_call: TRBV5-1; cdr3_aa: CASSLKSVGNTEAFF; cdr3_nt: TGCGCCAGCAGCTTGAAGTCTGTCGGGAACACTGAAGCTTTCTTT
d_call: .; j_call: TRBJ2-7; clone_size: few; v_call: TRBV19; cdr3_aa: CASSIYRDPEFAEQYF; cdr3_nt: TGTGCCAGTAGTATTTACAGGGACCCCGAGTTCGCCGAGCAGTACTTC
d_call: .; j_call: TRBJ2-7; clone_size: .; v_call: TRBV30; cdr3_aa: CAWSVLGISYEQYF; cdr3_nt: TGTGCCTGGAGTGTGCTAGGGATCTCCTACGAGCAGTACTTC
d_call: .; j_call: TRBJ1-2; clone_size: few; v_call: TRBV12-3/TRBV12-4; cdr3_aa: CASSPQERHYNYGYTF; cdr3_nt: TGTGCCAGCAGTCCCCAGGAGCGGCATTACAACTATGGCTACACCTTC
d_call: TRBD1; j_call: TRBJ2-5; clone_size: .; v_call: TRBV7-9; cdr3_aa: CASSPGQGEETQYF; cdr3_nt: TGTGCCAGCAGCCCGGGACAGGGGGAAGAGACCCAGTACTTC
d_call: .; j_call: TRBJ2-7; clone_size: many; v_call: TRBV7-9; cdr3_aa: CASSQGVAYEQYF; cdr3_nt: TGTGCCAGCAGCCAAGGAGTTGCATACGAGCAGTACTTC
d_call: .; j_call: TRBJ1-2; clone_size: .; v_call: TRBV14; cdr3_aa: CASSQDPGDYGYTF; cdr3_nt: TGTGCCAGCAGCCAAGATCCCGGAGACTATGGCTACACCTTC
d_call: .; j_call: TRBJ2-1; clone_size: once; v_call: TRBV9; cdr3_aa: CASGAFNEQFF; cdr3_nt: TGTGCCAGCGGCGCTTTCAATGAGCAGTTCTTC
d_call: TRBD1; j_call: TRBJ2-2; clone_size: .; v_call: TRBV6-1; cdr3_aa: CASTFRWDRPTGELFF; cdr3_nt: TGTGCCAGCACCTTTAGGTGGGACAGACCCACCGGGGAGCTGTTTTTT
d_call: .; j_call: TRBJ2-1; clone_size: few; v_call: TRBV5-1; cdr3_aa: CASTWGNSSYNEQFF; cdr3_nt: TGCGCCAGCACCTGGGGCAATAGCTCCTACAATGAGCAGTTCTTC
d_call: .; j_call: TRBJ2-1; clone_size: few; v_call: TRBV11-2; cdr3_aa: CASSPGPTFRDEQFF; cdr3_nt: TGTGCCAGCAGCCCGGGCCCCACTTTTCGCGATGAGCAGTTCTTC
d_call: .; j_call: TRBJ2-7; clone_size: .; v_call: TRBV29-1; cdr3_aa: CSVEDRNYEQYF; cdr3_nt: TGCAGCGTTGAAGATCGGAATTACGAGCAGTACTTC
d_call: .; j_call: TRBJ2-5; clone_size: few; v_call: TRBV27; cdr3_aa: CASSPTPASETQYF; cdr3_nt: TGTGCCAGCAGCCCGACTCCTGCCAGTGAGACCCAGTACTTC
d_call: TRBD2; j_call: TRBJ2-7; clone_size: few; v_call: TRBV6-2/TRBV6-3; cdr3_aa: CASRWKSGSLDEQYF; cdr3_nt: TGTGCCAGCCGGTGGAAGAGCGGGAGTCTTGACGAGCAGTACTTC
d_call: TRBD2; j_call: TRBJ2-3; clone_size: .; v_call: TRBV14; cdr3_aa: CASSQLTSGATDTQYF; cdr3_nt: TGTGCCAGCAGCCAATTGACTAGCGGGGCCACAGATACGCAGTATTTT
d_call: TRBD2; j_call: TRBJ2-1; clone_size: .; v_call: TRBV20-1; cdr3_aa: CSATRARVGDYRSGEQFF; cdr3_nt: TGCAGTGCAACCAGAGCTAGGGTTGGGGACTACAGATCCGGTGAGCAGTTCTTC
d_call: .; j_call: TRBJ2-1; clone_size: many; v_call: TRBV12-3/TRBV12-4; cdr3_aa: CASSFGGNEQFF; cdr3_nt: TGTGCCAGCAGTTTCGGGGGAAATGAGCAGTTCTTC
d_call: TRBD2; j_call: TRBJ2-1; clone_size: many; v_call: TRBV10-2; cdr3_aa: CASKGAGGFDEQFF; cdr3_nt: TGCGCCAGCAAAGGAGCGGGAGGCTTCGATGAGCAGTTCTTC
d_call: .; j_call: TRBJ2-7; clone_size: few; v_call: TRBV20-1; cdr3_aa: CSAESRKRSSYEQYF; cdr3_nt: TGCAGTGCTGAATCCAGGAAAAGGAGCTCCTACGAGCAGTACTTC